Shown below are 15 T cell receptor beta chains from a single sample sequenced in a study of blood T cell repertoires in COVID-19. Here immunoSEQ multiplex PCR was the method, and the copy in TCRdb shows in-frame clones only, minus some. The data show 250,000 to 300,000 clones, just over 85% seen once. The sequencing input was peripheral blood. These receptors came from a woman in her 30s with active or convalescent COVID-19.

The chain recombines TRBV9 with TRBJ2-1; a possible D gene is TRBD2 (6 bases). Trimming left V 4 bases short and J 9 bases short, with 17 bases between. The CDR3 consists of 14 residues. Germline-derived CDR1 and CDR2 are SGDLS and YYNGEE. Here the CDR3 reads CASSPTARGFEQFF. The CDR3 DNA sequence: TGTGCCAGCAGCCCCACGGCGCGGGGATTTGAGCAGTTCTTC. Full variable domain (rest looked up from reference TRBV9 and TRBJ2-1): DSGVTQTPKHLITATGQRVTLRCSPRSGDLSVYWYQQSLDQGLQFLIQYYNGEERAKGNILERFSAQQFPDLHSELNLSSLELGDSALYFCASSPTARGFEQFFGPGTRLTVL.

V is TRBV18 and J is TRBJ2-7; TRBD1 matches 7 bases. The germline gives CDR1 KGHSH, CDR2 LQKENI. This CDR3 spans 13 amino acids. Unmatched junction bases numbered 14, after V lost 10 bases and J lost 8 bases. CDR3 amino acids: CATSDGTDNKQYF. The CDR3, as DNA: TGTGCCACCTCGGACGGGACAGACAATAAGCAGTACTTC.

The V gene is TRBV15, the J gene TRBJ2-3, with D possibly TRBD2 on 5 matching bases. Germline CDR1 and CDR2: LNHNV and YYDKDF (reference sequence). The V gene lost 10 bases and the J gene lost 2 bases, with 13 bases spanning the gap. The CDR3 extends over 13 amino acids. This CDR3 is CAIGPGDTDTQYF. As DNA, the CDR3 is TGTGCCATTGGCCCCGGGGACACAGATACGCAGTATTTT.

The chain recombines TRBV6-1 with TRBJ1-5, with unresolved D. CDR1 MNHNS and CDR2 SASEGT come from the germline V gene. The CDR3 contains 14 residues. Trimming left V 3 bases short and J 4 bases short, with 10 bases between. This CDR3 is CASSDLPGNQPQHF. The CDR3 DNA follows: TGTGCCAGCAGTGACCTACCCGGGAATCAGCCCCAGCATTTT.

A single count supports this clone. This sequence joins TRBV5-6 and TRBJ1-4; the match to TRBD1 covers 9 bases. There are 16 residues in the CDR3. Trimming at V came to 0 bases and at J to 3 bases, leaving 3 bases not matched to a gene. Germline loops: CDR1 SGHDT, CDR2 YYEEEE. The DNA for the CDR3 is TGTGCCAGCAGCTTGGGGACAGGGGTACCTAATGAAAAACTGTTTTTT. Its translation: CASSLGTGVPNEKLFF.

The rearrangement joins TRBV28 to TRBJ1-6; D is ambiguous. Trimming pared 5 bases from V and 10 bases from J, leaving 15 bases between. This CDR3 is built from 14 residues. The germline gives CDR1 MDHEN, CDR2 SYDVKM. This chain's CDR3 is CASSIPYSPSPLHF. CDR3 nucleotide sequence: TGTGCCAGCAGTATCCCCTATTCCCCCTCACCCCTCCACTTT.

The J gene is TRBJ2-5, the V gene TRBV2; D gene uncertain. CDR3 length: 14 residues. CDR1 and CDR2 from the germline V gene are SNHLY and FYNNEI. Trimming cost V 7 bases and J 5 bases, with 17 bases left between them. CDR3 loop: CASTEGLRSETQYF. In nucleotides, the CDR3 is TGTGCCAGCACCGAAGGCCTCAGGTCGGAGACCCAGTACTTC.

This chain connects TRBV5-6 to TRBJ1-1, with 7 positions matching TRBD1. The V segment lost 4 bases and the J segment 3 bases; nucleotides outside the gene matches: 6. CDR1 SGHDT and CDR2 YYEEEE come from the germline V gene. The CDR3 runs to 14 residues. The CDR3 sequence is CASSRQGVDTEAFF. The CDR3 region has the DNA TGTGCCAGCAGCCGTCAGGGGGTTGACACTGAAGCTTTCTTT. Drawing the rest from reference TRBV5-6 and TRBJ1-1, the complete variable domain is DAGVTQSPTHLIKTRGQQVTLRCSPKSGHDTVSWYQQALGQGPQFIFQYYEEEERQRGNFPDRFSGHQFPNYSSELNVNALLLGDSALYLCASSRQGVDTEAFFGQGTRLTVV.

The chain couples TRBV6-5 to TRBJ1-1; D is uncertain. Germline CDR1 reads MNHEY; CDR2 reads SVGAGI. The CDR3 is made up of 14 amino acids. V lost 4 bases to trimming and J lost 0 bases, with 9 bases between them. The DNA of the CDR3 is TGTGCCAGCAGTTGGCAGGAAATGAACACTGAAGCTTTCTTT. Protein: CASSWQEMNTEAFF.

The chain recombines TRBV9 with TRBJ1-4, with D tentatively TRBD1 (6 bases). Trimming shortened V by 4 bases and J by 4 bases, and 11 bases separated the two germline ends. There are 14 residues in the CDR3. Germline V CDR1 and CDR2: SGDLS, YYNGEE. For the CDR3, the DNA is TGTGCCAGCAGCTCCGGGACACTTAATGAAAAACTGTTTTTT. Protein: CASSSGTLNEKLFF.

The J gene is TRBJ2-7, the V gene TRBV28; a possible D gene is TRBD2 (5 bases). There are 13 residues in the CDR3. Trimming shortened V by 3 bases and J by 4 bases, and 10 bases separated the two germline ends. CDR1 MDHEN and CDR2 SYDVKM come from the germline V gene. DNA of the CDR3: TGTGCCAGCAGTTTCCTCCGGGGATACGAGCAGTACTTC. Its protein product is CASSFLRGYEQYF.

The chain joins TRBV6-5 to TRBJ1-1; unclear D gene. V was clipped by 9 bases and J by 0 bases, with 11 bases between them. This CDR3 comprises 13 residues. CDR1 is MNHEY, CDR2 SVGAGI, per germline. The CDR3 coding sequence is TGTGCCAGTGGAAGACTACTGAACACTGAAGCTTTCTTT. Protein product: CASGRLLNTEAFF.

J is TRBJ1-5 and V is TRBV4-1; no reliable D call. Trimming took 0 bases from V and 9 from J, leaving 12 bases between them. Germline-derived CDR1 and CDR2 are MGHRA and YSYEKL. The CDR3 has 14 amino acids. CDR3 bases: TGCGCCAGCAGCCAAGACCCCGGCGGGAGGCCCCAGCATTTT. It encodes CASSQDPGGRPQHF.

The chain combines TRBV7-9 with TRBJ1-2, with D maybe TRBD1 (5 bases). The CDR3 consists of 15 residues. Trimming pared 4 bases from V and 5 bases from J, leaving 17 bases between. Germline CDR1 and CDR2: SEHNR and FQNEAQ (reference sequence). This chain's CDR3 is CASSYTGTDPYGYTF. In DNA, the CDR3 is TGTGCCAGCAGCTACACCGGGACTGATCCTTATGGCTACACCTTC.

V gene TRBV5-4 combines with J gene TRBJ1-1; D not resolved. Trimming left V 2 bases short and J 2 bases short, with 13 bases between. CDR1 and CDR2 from the germline V gene are SGHNT and YYREEE (reference sequence). There are 15 residues in the CDR3. CDR3 region: CASSLTGAVNTEAFF. The CDR3 bases are TGTGCCAGCAGCTTAACCGGAGCAGTTAACACTGAAGCTTTCTTT.